This TCR beta chain was sequenced in a study of T cells in Graves' hyperthyroidism and ophthalmopathy (dated by TCRdb to between 2019 and 2020). As for the study more broadly: Peripheral blood was sampled at the time of initial diagnosis, prior to any treatment. TCR V-J signatures able to tell the groups apart were searched for in a discovery cohort of 90 to 100 patients, of whom over 40 had Graves' ophthalmopathy and under 65 had stable Graves' hyperthyroidism. Prospective prediction of ophthalmopathy was tested in an independent validation cohort of fewer than 20 hyperthyroidism patients and approximately 17 patients who later progressed to ophthalmopathy. The approximately 95 discovery patients were divided at random into training and test sets in a 7:3 ratio. Thyroid tissue and blood T-cell repertoires from about 6 Graves' hyperthyroidism patients were also compared in the study. Following sampling, methimazole starting at 30 mg daily was given to hyperthyroidism patients, and high-dose intravenous methylprednisolone was given to ophthalmopathy patients. According to the paper, TCR Vbeta CDR3 sequencing was carried out on over 130 peripheral blood samples, which came from about 45 ophthalmopathy, some 73 hyperthyroidism and around 17 progressor patients.

Overall study outcomes, separate from this receptor: Most expanded thyroid clonotypes (frequency above 0.001) were also found in blood, which suggests that blood repertoires may mirror thyroid immune responses. In validation, progression to ophthalmopathy was predicted by the model with approximately 67% sensitivity and around 75% specificity, a median of approximately 6.5 months before onset. Ophthalmopathy was separated from stable hyperthyroidism by a 13 V-J signature model, with approximately 90% sensitivity and approximately 84% specificity obtained in cross-validation and 80%/75% obtained in testing. Sample size was not statistically predetermined, and investigators were not blinded to group allocation.

Amplification of TCR beta CDR3 regions was carried out from RNA transcripts. A first-round RT-PCR of the TCR CDR3 used the HTBI primer set with the Qiagen OneStep RT-PCR kit. Libraries were constructed in a second round of multiplex PCR, after which size selection and purification were performed. Paired-end sequencing of the libraries was performed with 100 bp reads on an Illumina HiSeq2000. As for the authors' bioinformatics: SOAPnuke was used to process the raw data, with reads discarded if the reads contained adapters or uncalled bases, had a mean Phred below 15, or lacked an exact constant-primer or identifier match. High-quality paired reads were merged using COPE v1.2.5, and each unique nucleotide sequence was defined as a clonotype. MiTCR v1.1 was used to align the clonotypes against IMGT TRBV, TRBD and TRBJ reference segments. The analysis was restricted to V-J combinations with a frequency above 0.0001, which together covered roughly 99% of the repertoires. The TCS score was defined as the ratio of F50 (clonal expansion) to E x V (chaos), calculated using BLOSUM62-based TCRdist between CDR3 peptides within each V-J. Welch's t-statistics and random forest reduced fewer than 600 V-J features to roughly 13, which were used in a naive Bayes classifier (R e1071). TCRdb reworked the public reads: Q25 trimming with fastp, MiXCR clone assembly, productive beta chains retained. Each entry is one CDR3 protein sequence, shown with its most common DNA and genes. The V and J calls follow TCRdb's processing rather than the paper's. The table for this sample lists around 700,000 distinct CDR3 sequences; around 20% of them were counted only once. Jointly, the top ten make up 15% to 20% of the sample.

This clonotype came up many times. The specificity of this receptor is unknown. Base quality data are lacking; no much larger clone is found one base away. Counted from cysteine to phenylalanine, this CDR3 has 15 amino acids. Just CDR3 DNA is preserved here, 45 bases in frame from base 1. In the germline V gene, CDR1 corresponds to SGHVS and CDR2 to FQNEAQ. Germline trimming: 5 bases from V, 7 bases from J; junction bases outside gene matches: 9. Hyperthyroidism patients were aged 18 to 65 years and newly diagnosed, with disease duration of less than 2 months. Any patient with an uncontrolled infection, another autoimmune disease, pregnancy or lactation was excluded. Diagnoses were established on the basis of clinical symptoms, serum thyroxine and TRAb, thyroid ultrasound, and orbital computed tomography. For progressor patients, blood was drawn at the first diagnosis of hyperthyroidism, before any ophthalmopathy symptoms had appeared. Ficoll-Paque density gradient centrifugation was used to isolate PBMCs from approximately 10 ml of fresh peripheral blood. Progressor patients were defined as those initially diagnosed with Graves' hyperthyroidism in whom ophthalmopathy developed during follow-up. Total RNA was extracted with Trizol reagent, and quality was checked on an Agilent 2100 Bioanalyzer.

The sample comprised blood. The chain uses TRBV7-8 and TRBJ2-1, with 9 middle bases fitting TRBD1. The source is a woman in her 50s with Graves' hyperthyroidism that later progressed to Graves' ophthalmopathy. The CDR3: CASSRGQGIANEQFF. The nucleotide sequence is TGTGCCAGCAGCCGGGGACAGGGAATCGCGAATGAGCAGTTCTTC. Outside the CDR3, residues come from the reference TRBV7-8 and TRBJ2-1 proteins, so the full variable domain is: GAGVSQSPRYKVAKRGQDVALRCDPISGHVSLFWYQQALGQGPEFLTYFQNEAQLDKSGLPSDRFFAERPEGSVSTLKIQRTQQEDSAVYLCASSRGQGIANEQFFGPGTRLTVL.